Below are 27 T cell receptor beta chains sequenced from a single sample in a study of blood T cell repertoires in COVID-19. This table comes from immunoSEQ multiplex PCR, and its TCRdb copy is limited to in-frame clones, with some not included. Among hundreds of thousands of clones listed, about 88% were seen once. The specimen sequenced was PBMCs or T cells enriched from blood (not recorded which). These receptors all stem from a woman between 55 and 75 years old in a cohort exposed to, infected with or recovered from COVID-19 (not recorded which).

The chain has TRBV11-1 and TRBJ2-1; weak D call: TRBD2 (5 bases). Trimming removed 5 bases at V and 10 bases at J, with 18 bases between. Germline CDR1 reads SGHAT; CDR2 reads FQDESV (reference sequence). The CDR3 runs to 14 residues. The DNA for the CDR3 is TGTGCCAGCAGCCTCCCGTTTCGGCCGGGGGAGCAGTTCTTC. This encodes CASSLPFRPGEQFF.

The chain uses TRBV10-1 and TRBJ2-5; 12 nucleotides align to TRBD2. The CDR3 spans 13 residues. CDR1 WNHNN and CDR2 SYGVQD come from the germline V gene (reference sequence). J was trimmed by 9 bases and V by 4 bases; bases with no gene match: 3. CDR3 loop: CASSGLAGAPQYF. As DNA, the CDR3 is TGCGCCAGCAGTGGACTAGCGGGAGCCCCCCAGTACTTC.

The genes are TRBV3-1 (or the pseudogene TRBV3-2) and TRBJ2-7, with 7 bases identical to TRBD1. V was clipped by 4 bases and J by 9 bases; unmatched bases: 6. The V gene's germline CDR1 is LGHDT and CDR2 YNNKEL (reference sequence). There are 12 residues in the CDR3. CDR3 nucleotides: TGTGCCAGCAGCCCGATACAGGGGAGGCAGTACTTC. The encoded protein is CASSPIQGRQYF.

This sequence joins TRBV7-2 and TRBJ2-7, with TRBD1 matching 9 bases. The CDR3 consists of 14 residues. From germline, CDR1 is SGHTA and CDR2 FQGNSA. V lost 6 bases to trimming and J lost 4 bases; unmatched junction nucleotides: 7. The CDR3 loop reads CASRSPGTGYEQYF. The CDR3 coding sequence is TGTGCCAGCAGAAGTCCCGGGACAGGGTACGAGCAGTACTTC.

This clone was seen once. This chain joins TRBV27 and TRBJ2-7; TRBD2 matches at 10 bases. Losses at the gene ends were 2 bases for V and 3 bases for J; bases not matched to a gene: 10. CDR3 size: 17 residues. Germline CDR1 reads MNHEY; CDR2 reads SMNVEV (reference sequence). The DNA for the CDR3 is TGTGCCAGCAGTTTAGTCGGGCTAGCGGGAGTGGGCTACGAGCAGTACTTC. Translated, it gives CASSLVGLAGVGYEQYF.

The V call is TRBV7-2, the J call TRBJ2-1; a weak D match, TRBD2 (5 bases). This CDR3 comprises 13 residues. The germline V gene encodes CDR1 SGHTA and CDR2 FQGNSA. V was trimmed by 3 bases and J by 6 bases, leaving 9 bases between them. The CDR3 DNA reads as TGTGCCAGCAGCTTTGGACGGGGCAATGAGCAGTTCTTC. Protein: CASSFGRGNEQFF.

The J gene is TRBJ2-3, the V gene TRBV30; TRBD2 aligns across 9 bases. CDR3 size: 14 residues. The germline V gene has CDR1 GTSNPN and CDR2 SVGIG (reference sequence). V lost 3 bases and J lost 1; bases outside the gene matches: 2. The CDR3 bases are TGTGCCTGGAGAATAGCGGGAGGCACAGATACGCAGTATTTT. Translation gives CAWRIAGGTDTQYF.

The rearrangement joins TRBV30 to TRBJ1-2; D is unresolved. Trimming stripped 4 bases from V and 0 bases from J, with 15 bases between. The CDR3 contains 15 residues. The germline CDR1 and CDR2 sequences are GTSNPN and SVGIG (reference sequence). The CDR3: CAWTWSRGTNYGYTF. DNA of the CDR3: TGTGCCTGGACTTGGAGCCGCGGAACTAACTATGGCTACACCTTC.

The genes are TRBV6-5 and TRBJ2-7; 9 bases align to TRBD2. CDR1 and CDR2 (germline): MNHEY, SVGAGI. The CDR3 totals 15 residues. After removal of 11 bases from V and 0 bases from J, the junction contained 11 bases not matched to a gene. The CDR3 coding sequence is TGTGCCGCACGTCCAGCGGGAGGTAGCTCCTACGAGCAGTACTTC. Its protein product is CAARPAGGSSYEQYF.

V is TRBV28 and J is TRBJ1-4, with D possibly TRBD1 on 5 matching bases. The germline gives CDR1 MDHEN, CDR2 SYDVKM. V was cut by 9 bases and J by 3 bases, with 14 bases left in between. The CDR3 covers 14 residues. The CDR3 reads CASVQGGANEKLFF. The CDR3 nucleotides read TGTGCCAGTGTCCAGGGAGGCGCTAATGAAAAACTGTTTTTT. Looking up the rest from reference TRBV28 and TRBJ1-4 gives the full variable domain: DVKVTQSSRYLVKRTGEKVFLECVQDMDHENMFWYRQDPGLGLRLIYFSYDVKMKEKGDIPEGYSVSREKKERFSLILESASTNQTSMYLCASVQGGANEKLFFGSGTQLSVL.

V is TRBV5-1 and J is TRBJ2-2; weak D call: TRBD1 (5 bases). CDR3 length: 15 residues. Germline CDR1 is SGHRS and CDR2 is YFSETQ. V was pared by 0 bases and J by 6 bases, with 12 bases between. The CDR3 spells CASSLATGNAGELFF. Written as DNA, the CDR3 is TGCGCCAGCAGCTTGGCCACAGGTAACGCCGGGGAGCTGTTTTTT.

The V call is TRBV5-4, the J call TRBJ2-3, with D possibly TRBD1 on 6 matching bases. Trimming took off 4 bases at V and 6 bases at J, with 12 bases between the two ends. This CDR3 is 13 amino acids long. Germline CDR1 SGHNT, CDR2 YYREEE (reference sequence). DNA of the CDR3: TGTGCCAGCAGCGTCAGGGGCTCCGATACGCAGTATTTT. Translating it yields CASSVRGSDTQYF.

This sequence joins TRBV9 and TRBJ2-6; no clear D. Germline V gene sequence: CDR1 SGDLS, CDR2 YYNGEE. Trimming cost V 2 bases and J 0 bases, with 15 bases left between them. The CDR3 has 18 amino acids. The CDR3 DNA follows: TGTGCCAGCAGCGTCAGTCAGAAGCGAGGCTCTGGGGCCAACGTCCTGACTTTC. It yields the protein CASSVSQKRGSGANVLTF.

The chain couples TRBV6-4 to TRBJ2-1, with 7 positions matching TRBD2. The CDR3 runs to 16 residues. Unmatched junction bases numbered 7, after V lost 1 base and J lost 4 bases. The V gene's germline CDR1 is MRHNA and CDR2 SNTAGT. CDR3 amino acids: CASSDYGEGPYNEQFF. The CDR3 DNA sequence: TGTGCCAGCAGTGACTACGGGGAGGGCCCTTACAATGAGCAGTTCTTC.

The chain is built from TRBV28 and TRBJ1-1, with TRBD1 matching 8 bases. This CDR3 comprises 14 residues. Germline V gene sequence: CDR1 MDHEN, CDR2 SYDVKM. V trimming: 6 bases; J trimming: 4 bases; junction bases outside the gene matches: 7. CDR3 nucleotides: TGTGCCAGCAGCCCGCACAGGGGGGGCACTGAAGCTTTCTTT. It specifies CASSPHRGGTEAFF.

This chain links TRBV15 with TRBJ2-6; D is possibly TRBD1 (5 bases). V shed 4 bases and J shed 4 bases, with 11 bases lying between them. Germline CDR1 is LNHNV and CDR2 is YYDKDF (reference sequence). The CDR3 sequence is 15 residues long. The CDR3 loop is CATSTRAYGANVLTF. CDR3 coding DNA: TGTGCCACCAGCACCAGGGCTTACGGGGCCAACGTCCTGACTTTC.

Worth noting for this clone: This CDR3 is also generated by other DNA sequences in the sample. The chain combines TRBV28 with TRBJ1-2; 8 bases line up with TRBD1. Trimming removed 3 bases from V and 4 bases from J; junction bases left unmatched: 1. Looked up from germline, CDR1 is MDHEN and CDR2 is SYDVKM. The length of the CDR3 is 13 residues. CDR3 in DNA: TGTGCCAGCAGTTTGGACAGGGTCTATGGCTACACCTTC. Protein sequence: CASSLDRVYGYTF.

The table lists this clone with a few counts. The rearrangement uses TRBV15 and TRBJ1-3; TRBD1 agrees at 9 bases. V was pared by 1 base and J by 1 base, with 8 bases of the junction left unmatched. This CDR3 contains 18 residues. Germline CDR1 reads LNHNV; CDR2 reads YYDKDF (reference sequence). CDR3 nucleotides: TGTGCCACCAGCAGAGCATTACAGGGGGCAGCGTCTGGAAACACCATATATTTT. It translates to CATSRALQGAASGNTIYF. The variable domain in full, completed from reference TRBV15 and TRBJ1-3, reads DAMVIQNPRYQVTQFGKPVTLSCSQTLNHNVMYWYQQKSSQAPKLLFHYYDKDFNNEADTPDNFQSRRPNTSFCFLDIRSPGLGDTAMYLCATSRALQGAASGNTIYFGEGSWLTVV.

The chain uses TRBV11-1 and TRBJ1-2; D not resolved. The CDR3 covers 13 residues. Germline assignment: CDR1 SGHAT and CDR2 FQDESV (reference sequence). Trimming removed 1 base at V and 8 bases at J, with 11 bases between. The CDR3 DNA reads as TGTGCCAGCAGCTTAGGGGCAATAAGCGGCTACACCTTC. This sequence encodes CASSLGAISGYTF.

CDR3 nucleotides: TGTGCCAGCAGCTTAGTTACTGGTATCTGGTCCTACAATGAGCAGTTCTTC. Translation: CASSLVTGIWSYNEQFF. The J gene is TRBJ2-1, the V gene TRBV7-9, with D uncertain. Germline V gives CDR1 SEHNR, CDR2 FQNEAQ (reference sequence). The CDR3 consists of 17 residues. Deletions cut 1 base from V and 1 base from J, with 14 bases between.

The chain combines TRBV6-4 with TRBJ1-2; tentative D call: TRBD1 (5 bases). The germline V gene encodes CDR1 MRHNA and CDR2 SNTAGT. V gave up 3 bases and J gave up 8 bases, with 13 bases separating them. The CDR3 is made up of 13 amino acids. DNA of the CDR3: TGTGCCAGCAGTGAGGCGGGGGAGGAGGGCTACACCTTC. Its protein product is CASSEAGEEGYTF.

This clone was found once. The chain links TRBV2 to TRBJ2-7; 8 bases map to TRBD2. The length of the CDR3 is 14 residues. Germline V gives CDR1 SNHLY, CDR2 FYNNEI. V lost 10 bases, J lost 0 bases, and 8 bases stayed unmatched. The CDR3 DNA reads TGTGCCACCAACGGGCGGGGGGCCTCCTACGAGCAGTACTTC. Translated: CATNGRGASYEQYF.

This clone has only one observation. The chain links TRBV27 to TRBJ2-2; 10 positions match TRBD1. CDR1 MNHEY and CDR2 SMNVEV come from the germline V gene (reference sequence). Unmatched junction bases numbered 3, after V lost 6 bases and J lost 2 bases. The CDR3 covers 15 residues. This chain's CDR3 is CASRRTGGNTGELFF. CDR3 bases: TGTGCCAGCAGGAGGACAGGGGGTAACACCGGGGAGCTGTTTTTT.

The chain combines TRBV19 with TRBJ2-2, with unresolved D. CDR3 length: 15 residues. V was cut by 3 bases and J by 1 base, with 9 bases left in between. Germline CDR1 reads LNHDA; CDR2 reads SQIVND (reference sequence). The CDR3 loop reads CASSMLSGNTGELFF. The CDR3 region has the DNA TGTGCCAGTAGTATGTTGTCAGGGAACACCGGGGAGCTGTTTTTT.

The rearrangement links TRBV19 to TRBJ2-1; 7 bases match TRBD2. V dropped 3 bases and J dropped 6; count of bases not matched to a gene: 8. The CDR3 totals 15 residues. From germline, CDR1 is LNHDA and CDR2 SQIVND (reference sequence). The CDR3 nucleotides are TGTGCCAGTAGTATCCCCGGGGACTACCTCAATGAGCAGTTCTTC. This sequence encodes CASSIPGDYLNEQFF.

This clone was recorded once. The V gene is TRBV19, the J gene TRBJ2-7; 8 bases align to TRBD1. CDR1 is LNHDA, CDR2 SQIVND, per germline (reference sequence). The CDR3 is made up of 11 amino acids. Germline trimming cut 10 bases from V and 4 bases from J; bases unmatched to any gene: 3. CDR3 in amino acids: CATGGRYEQYF. CDR3 nucleotide sequence: TGTGCCACAGGGGGCCGTTACGAGCAGTACTTC.

This clone has a handful of counts. The CDR3, as DNA: TGTGCCAGCAGTTCCCCGCAGGAAAAACTGTTTTTT. Translating gives CASSSPQEKLFF. V usage is TRBV6-6 and J usage is TRBJ1-4; D unresolved. Germline assignment: CDR1 MNHNY and CDR2 SVGAGI (reference sequence). Deletions cut 4 bases from V and 8 bases from J, with 8 bases between. The CDR3 is 12 residues long.